What follows are 3 T cell receptor beta chains derived from one specimen sequenced in a study of blood T cells in healthy people across ages. The use of a sample-barcoded 5' primer and a J-beta primer mix characterized a second PCR of about 7 to 12 cycles. MiXCR was run by TCRdb on the 5' RACE reads, yielding one entry per CDR3 protein. This table holds 800,000 or so distinct CDR3 sequences, 20% to 30% found once. A further study also used this sample, focusing on T cells of mothers and their children.

The sequenced sample was blood. Every receptor here comes from a boy aged 5-17 years in good health.

This clonotype came up many times. The chain has TRBV7-2 and TRBJ2-7, with D uncertain. In germline, CDR1 is SGHTA, CDR2 FQGNSA. V lost 4 bases and J lost 2, with 6 bases in between. The CDR3 has 12 amino acids. The CDR3 spells CASSSRTYEQYF. The CDR3, as DNA: TGTGCCAGCAGCTCGAGGACCTACGAGCAGTACTTC.

This rearrangement joins TRBV20-1 to TRBJ2-2; D uncertain. The CDR3 is 12 amino acids. The ends were cut back, 4 bases at V and 7 bases at J, with 10 bases in the middle. The germline V gene has CDR1 DFQATT and CDR2 SNEGSKA (reference sequence). This chain's CDR3 is CSAKDPGGELFF. The DNA of the CDR3 is TGCAGTGCTAAGGACCCAGGCGGGGAGCTGTTTTTT.

V gene TRBV29-1 combines with J gene TRBJ2-7, with a weak D call TRBD2 (6 bases). The CDR3 runs 12 residues. Germline lookup yields CDR1 SQVTM and CDR2 ANQGSEA. Trimming took off 8 bases at V and 4 bases at J, with 15 bases between the two ends. The CDR3: CSTERAGYEQYF. The CDR3 bases are TGCAGCACCGAGCGGGCGGGGTACGAGCAGTACTTC.